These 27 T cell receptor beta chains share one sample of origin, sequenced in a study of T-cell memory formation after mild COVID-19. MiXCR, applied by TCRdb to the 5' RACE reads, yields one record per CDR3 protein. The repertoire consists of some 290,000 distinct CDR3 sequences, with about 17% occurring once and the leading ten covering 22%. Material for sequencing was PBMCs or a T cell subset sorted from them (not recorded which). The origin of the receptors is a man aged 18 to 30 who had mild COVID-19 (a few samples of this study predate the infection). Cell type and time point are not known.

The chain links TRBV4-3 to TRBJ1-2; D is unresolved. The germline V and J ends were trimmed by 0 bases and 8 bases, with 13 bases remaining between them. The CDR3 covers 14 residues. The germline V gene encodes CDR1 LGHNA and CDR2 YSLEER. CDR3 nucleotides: TGCGCCAGCAGCCAAGATGGGAGCCCTAAAGGCTACACCTTC. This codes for CASSQDGSPKGYTF.

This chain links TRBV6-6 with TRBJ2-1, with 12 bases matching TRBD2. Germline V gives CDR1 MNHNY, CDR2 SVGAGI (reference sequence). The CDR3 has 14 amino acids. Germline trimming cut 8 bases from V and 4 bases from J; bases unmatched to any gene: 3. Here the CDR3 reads CASVLAGGYNEQFF. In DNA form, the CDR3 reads TGTGCCAGCGTCCTAGCGGGGGGGTACAATGAGCAGTTCTTC.

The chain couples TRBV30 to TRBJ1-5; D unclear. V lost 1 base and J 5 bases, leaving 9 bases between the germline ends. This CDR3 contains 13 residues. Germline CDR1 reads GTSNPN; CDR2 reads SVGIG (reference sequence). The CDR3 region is CAWSDGLHQPQHF. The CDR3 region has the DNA TGTGCCTGGAGTGATGGTTTACATCAGCCCCAGCATTTT.

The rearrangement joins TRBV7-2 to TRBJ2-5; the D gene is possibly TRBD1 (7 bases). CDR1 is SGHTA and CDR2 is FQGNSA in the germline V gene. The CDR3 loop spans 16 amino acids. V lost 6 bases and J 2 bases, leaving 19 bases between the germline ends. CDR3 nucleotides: TGTGCCAGCAGTCCAGCGTCCGCAGGGGGGCAAGAGACCCAGTACTTC. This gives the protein CASSPASAGGQETQYF.

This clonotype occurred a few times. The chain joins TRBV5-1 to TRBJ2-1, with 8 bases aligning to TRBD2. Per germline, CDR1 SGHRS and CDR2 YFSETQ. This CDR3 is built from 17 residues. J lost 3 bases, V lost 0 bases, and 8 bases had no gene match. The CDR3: CASSLGSSGTYYNEQFF. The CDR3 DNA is TGCGCCAGCAGCTTGGGGAGTAGCGGGACCTACTACAATGAGCAGTTCTTC. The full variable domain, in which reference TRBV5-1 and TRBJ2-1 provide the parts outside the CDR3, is KAGVTQTPRYLIKTRGQQVTLSCSPISGHRSVSWYQQTPGQGLQFLFEYFSETQRNKGNFPGRFSGRQFSNSRSEMNVSTLELGDSALYLCASSLGSSGTYYNEQFFGPGTRLTVL.

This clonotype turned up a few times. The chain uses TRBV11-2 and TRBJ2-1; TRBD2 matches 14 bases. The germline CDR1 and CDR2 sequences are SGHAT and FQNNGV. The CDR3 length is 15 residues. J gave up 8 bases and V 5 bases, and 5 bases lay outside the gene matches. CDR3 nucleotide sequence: TGTGCCAGCAGCCGGACTAGCGGGGGGATCTATGAGCAGTTCTTC. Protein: CASSRTSGGIYEQFF.

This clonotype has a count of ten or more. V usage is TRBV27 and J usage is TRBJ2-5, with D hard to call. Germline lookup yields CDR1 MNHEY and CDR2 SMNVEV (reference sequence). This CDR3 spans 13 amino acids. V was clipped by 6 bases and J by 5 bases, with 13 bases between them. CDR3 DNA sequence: TGTGCCAGCAGCCGTCAGGCAGCGGAGACCCAGTACTTC. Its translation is CASSRQAAETQYF.

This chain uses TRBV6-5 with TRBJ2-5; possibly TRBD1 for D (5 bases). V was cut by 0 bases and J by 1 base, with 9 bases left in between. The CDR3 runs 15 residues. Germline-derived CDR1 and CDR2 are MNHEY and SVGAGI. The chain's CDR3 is CASSYSPQVQETQYF. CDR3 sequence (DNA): TGTGCCAGCAGTTACTCCCCACAGGTCCAAGAGACCCAGTACTTC.

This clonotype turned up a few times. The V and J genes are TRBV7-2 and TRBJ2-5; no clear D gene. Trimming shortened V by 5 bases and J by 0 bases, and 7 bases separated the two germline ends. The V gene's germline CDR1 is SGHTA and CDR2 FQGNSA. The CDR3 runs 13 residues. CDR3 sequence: CASSTEYQETQYF. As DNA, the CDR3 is TGTGCCAGCAGCACCGAGTACCAAGAGACCCAGTACTTC.

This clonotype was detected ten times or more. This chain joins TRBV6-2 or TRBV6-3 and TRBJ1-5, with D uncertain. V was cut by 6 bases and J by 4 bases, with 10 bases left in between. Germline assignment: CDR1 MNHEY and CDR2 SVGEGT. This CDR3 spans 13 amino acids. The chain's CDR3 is CASSLTGNQPQHF. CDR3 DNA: TGTGCCAGCAGCTTAACGGGTAATCAGCCCCAGCATTTT.

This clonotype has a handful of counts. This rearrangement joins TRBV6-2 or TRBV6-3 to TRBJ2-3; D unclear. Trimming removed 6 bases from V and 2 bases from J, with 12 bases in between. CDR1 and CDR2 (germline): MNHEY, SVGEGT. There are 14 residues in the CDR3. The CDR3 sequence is CASSLLVPTDTQYF. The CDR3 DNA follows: TGTGCCAGCAGCCTTCTGGTACCCACAGATACGCAGTATTTT.

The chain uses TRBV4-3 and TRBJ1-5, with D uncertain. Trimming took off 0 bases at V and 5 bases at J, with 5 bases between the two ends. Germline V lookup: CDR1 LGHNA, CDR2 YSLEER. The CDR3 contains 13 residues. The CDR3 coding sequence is TGCGCCAGCAGCCAAGATTTTTATCAGCCCCAGCATTTT. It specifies CASSQDFYQPQHF.

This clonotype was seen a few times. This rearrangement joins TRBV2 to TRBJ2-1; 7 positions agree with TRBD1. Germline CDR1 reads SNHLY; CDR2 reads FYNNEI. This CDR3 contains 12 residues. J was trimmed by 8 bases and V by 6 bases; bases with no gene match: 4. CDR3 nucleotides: TGTGCCAGCAGGAAACAGGGGTATGAGCAGTTCTTC. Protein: CASRKQGYEQFF. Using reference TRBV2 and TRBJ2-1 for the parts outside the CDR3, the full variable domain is EPEVTQTPSHQVTQMGQEVILRCVPISNHLYFYWYRQILGQKVEFLVSFYNNEISEKSEIFDDQFSVERPDGSNFTLKIRSTKLEDSAMYFCASRKQGYEQFFGPGTRLTVL.

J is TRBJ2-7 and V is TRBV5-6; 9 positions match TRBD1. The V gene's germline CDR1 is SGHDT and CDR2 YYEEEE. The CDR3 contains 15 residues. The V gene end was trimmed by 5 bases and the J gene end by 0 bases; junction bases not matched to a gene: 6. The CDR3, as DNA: TGTGCCAGCAGGGGTACAGGGGGCGCCTCCTACGAGCAGTACTTC. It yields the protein CASRGTGGASYEQYF.

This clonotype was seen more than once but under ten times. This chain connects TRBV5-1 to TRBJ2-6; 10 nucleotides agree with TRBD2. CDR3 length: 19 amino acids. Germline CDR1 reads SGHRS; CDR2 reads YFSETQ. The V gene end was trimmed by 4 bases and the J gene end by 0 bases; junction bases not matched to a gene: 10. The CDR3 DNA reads TGCGCCAGCAGCCAAACACTTAGCGGGGGGAGCTCTGGGGCCAACGTCCTGACTTTC. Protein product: CASSQTLSGGSSGANVLTF.

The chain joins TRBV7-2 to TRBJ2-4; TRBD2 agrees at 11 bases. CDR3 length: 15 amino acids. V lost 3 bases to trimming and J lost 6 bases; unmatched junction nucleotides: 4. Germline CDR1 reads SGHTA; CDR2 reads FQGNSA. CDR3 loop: CASSFIAGGRNIQYF. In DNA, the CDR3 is TGTGCCAGCAGCTTTATAGCGGGGGGGCGAAACATTCAGTACTTC.

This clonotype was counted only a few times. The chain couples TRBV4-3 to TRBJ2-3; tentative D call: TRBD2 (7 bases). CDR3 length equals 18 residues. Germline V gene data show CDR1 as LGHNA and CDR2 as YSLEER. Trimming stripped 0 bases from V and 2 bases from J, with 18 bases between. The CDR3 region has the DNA TGCGCCAGCAGCCAAGATTTATCGGCGGGGGCCAACACAGATACGCAGTATTTT. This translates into CASSQDLSAGANTDTQYF.

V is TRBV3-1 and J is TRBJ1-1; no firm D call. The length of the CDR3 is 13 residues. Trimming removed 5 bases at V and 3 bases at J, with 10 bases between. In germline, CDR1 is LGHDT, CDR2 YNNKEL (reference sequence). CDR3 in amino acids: CASSFLSDTEAFF. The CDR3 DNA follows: TGTGCCAGCAGCTTCTTATCGGACACTGAAGCTTTCTTT.

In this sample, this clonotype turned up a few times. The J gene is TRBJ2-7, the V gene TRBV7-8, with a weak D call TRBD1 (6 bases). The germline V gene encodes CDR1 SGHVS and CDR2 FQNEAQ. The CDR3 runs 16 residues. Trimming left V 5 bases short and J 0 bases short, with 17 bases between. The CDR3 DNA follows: TGTGCCAGCAGCGAAGGGGTAGGGGGTACCTCCTACGAGCAGTACTTC. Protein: CASSEGVGGTSYEQYF.

The CDR3 sequence is CASIVRAGTGRPDLHF. The CDR3 bases are TGTGCCAGCATCGTACGCGCCGGGACAGGGCGCCCCGACCTCCACTTT. The chain is built from TRBV6-1 and TRBJ1-6, with TRBD1 matching 9 bases. Trimming removed 7 bases from V and 15 bases from J; junction bases left unmatched: 19. The CDR3 loop spans 16 amino acids. The germline gives CDR1 MNHNS, CDR2 SASEGT.

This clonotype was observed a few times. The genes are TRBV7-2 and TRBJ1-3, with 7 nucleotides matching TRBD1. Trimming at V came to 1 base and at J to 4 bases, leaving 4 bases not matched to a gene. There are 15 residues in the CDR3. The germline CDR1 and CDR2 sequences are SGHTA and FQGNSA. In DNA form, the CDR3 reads TGTGCCAGCAGCTTAGGGGGACAGAAAGGAAACACCATATATTTT. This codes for CASSLGGQKGNTIYF.

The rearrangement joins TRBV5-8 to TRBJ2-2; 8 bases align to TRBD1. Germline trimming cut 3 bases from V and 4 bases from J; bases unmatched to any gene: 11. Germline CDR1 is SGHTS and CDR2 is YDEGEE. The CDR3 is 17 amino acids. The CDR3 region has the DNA TGTGCCAGCAGCTCGGGGAGGACAGGGAGAGGCACCGGGGAGCTGTTTTTT. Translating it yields CASSSGRTGRGTGELFF.

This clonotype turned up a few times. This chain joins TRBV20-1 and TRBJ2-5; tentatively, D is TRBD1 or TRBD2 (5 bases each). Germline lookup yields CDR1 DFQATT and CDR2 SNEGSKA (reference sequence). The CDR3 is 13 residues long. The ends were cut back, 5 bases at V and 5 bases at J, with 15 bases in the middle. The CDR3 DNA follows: TGCAGTGCTCCCGGGACCACCCGGGAGACCCAGTACTTC. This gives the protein CSAPGTTRETQYF.

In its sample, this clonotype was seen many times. DNA of the CDR3: TGCGCCAGCAGCCAAGACCCGGGACAGGGAATTTATGGCTACACCTTC. This codes for CASSQDPGQGIYGYTF. The J gene is TRBJ1-2, the V gene TRBV4-3, with TRBD1 matching over 9 bases. Germline V gives CDR1 LGHNA, CDR2 YSLEER. The ends lost 0 bases at V and 5 bases at J; junction bases unmatched: 7. CDR3 length: 16 amino acids.

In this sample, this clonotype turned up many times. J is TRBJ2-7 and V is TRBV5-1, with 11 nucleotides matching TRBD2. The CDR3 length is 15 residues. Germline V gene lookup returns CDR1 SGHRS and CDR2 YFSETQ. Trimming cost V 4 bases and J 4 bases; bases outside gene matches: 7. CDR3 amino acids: CASSPGTSGVYEQYF. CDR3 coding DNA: TGCGCCAGCAGCCCGGGGACTAGCGGAGTATACGAGCAGTACTTC.

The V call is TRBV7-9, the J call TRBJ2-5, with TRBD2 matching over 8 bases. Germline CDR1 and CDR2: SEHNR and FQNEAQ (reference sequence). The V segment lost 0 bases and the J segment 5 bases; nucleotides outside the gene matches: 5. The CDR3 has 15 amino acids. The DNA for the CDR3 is TGTGCCAGCAGCTTAGCACTAGCGGTCCCCGAGACCCAGTACTTC. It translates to CASSLALAVPETQYF.

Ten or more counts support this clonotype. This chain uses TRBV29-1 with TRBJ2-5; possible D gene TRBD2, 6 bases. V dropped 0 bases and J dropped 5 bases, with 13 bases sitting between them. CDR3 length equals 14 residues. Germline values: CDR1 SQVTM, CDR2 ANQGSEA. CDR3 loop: CSVEDPEGSETQYF. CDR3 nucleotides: TGCAGCGTTGAAGATCCGGAGGGATCCGAGACCCAGTACTTC.